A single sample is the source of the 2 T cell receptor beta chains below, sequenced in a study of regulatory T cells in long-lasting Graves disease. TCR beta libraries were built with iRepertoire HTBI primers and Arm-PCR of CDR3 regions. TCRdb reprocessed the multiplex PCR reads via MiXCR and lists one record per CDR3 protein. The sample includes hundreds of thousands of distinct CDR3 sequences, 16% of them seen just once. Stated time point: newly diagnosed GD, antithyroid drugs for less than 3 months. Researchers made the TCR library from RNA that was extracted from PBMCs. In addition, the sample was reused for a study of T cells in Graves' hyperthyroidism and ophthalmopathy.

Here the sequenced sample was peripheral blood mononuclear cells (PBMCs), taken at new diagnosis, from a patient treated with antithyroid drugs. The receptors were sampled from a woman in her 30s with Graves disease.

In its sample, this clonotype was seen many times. CDR3 in amino acids: CATSGAAPLEGTQYF. The CDR3 DNA sequence: TGTGCCACCAGTGGTGCCGCGCCACTCGAAGGGACGCAGTATTTT. The chain couples TRBV24-1 to TRBJ2-3; D remains ambiguous. This CDR3 spans 15 amino acids. The V gene lost 5 bases and the J gene lost 9 bases, with 20 bases spanning the gap. Germline-derived CDR1 and CDR2 are KGHDR and SFDVKD.

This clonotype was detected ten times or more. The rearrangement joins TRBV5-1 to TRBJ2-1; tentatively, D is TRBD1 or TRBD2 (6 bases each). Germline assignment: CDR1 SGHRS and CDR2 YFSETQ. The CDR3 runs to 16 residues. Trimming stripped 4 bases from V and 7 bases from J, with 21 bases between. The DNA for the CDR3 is TGCGCCAGCAGCCCTGGAGGGGCAGGGGATTGGAATGAGCAGTTCTTC. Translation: CASSPGGAGDWNEQFF.